This T cell receptor (beta chain) is from a study of human T cells and chemical hapten exposure. Overall study context: Patients got weekly scalp diphenylcyclopropenone doses over the roughly 24-week study. The study patch tested 0.01% DPC on the upper back and read results at 6 days.

Findings and caveats of the study: The study found that DPC sensitization did not change TCRs above 1 in 1000 frequency. Versus controls, expanded TCRs had significantly more large CDR3 similarity clusters.

With respect to this clonotype: Its target is unknown.

This sample's time point: pre-sensitization, week 0. As to treatment: therapeutic diphenylcyclopropenone sensitization with weekly scalp DPC. TCRdb independently ran MiXCR on the RACE reads; one entry per CDR3 protein. The sample records 180,000 or so distinct CDR3 sequences, around 30% being singletons. The sequence was collected from a woman in her thirties with alopecia areata. Some clones in this sample may be carry-over from other donors' samples. Sequenced material: whole blood, taken in connection with sensitization to the hapten diphenylcyclopropenone (DPC).

The chain's CDR3 is CASSPSGPADTQYF. CDR3 DNA sequence: TGTGCCAGCAGCCCCTCCGGGCCCGCAGATACGCAGTATTTT. The chain couples TRBV28 to TRBJ2-3; D gene uncertain. V was pared by 6 bases and J by 4 bases, with 14 bases between. Germline V CDR1 and CDR2: MDHEN, SYDVKM. The CDR3 is 14 residues long.